This T cell receptor (beta chain) is drawn from a study of blood T cell repertoires in COVID-19 (TCRdb year 2020). Context from the whole study: Samples covering the acute and convalescent phases of COVID-19 were provided by collaborators in the United States, Italy and Spain. The prospective study material was composed of cDNA or gDNA derived from T cells, B-cell-depleted T cells, or PBMCs. Subjects who had been exposed to COVID-19, were actively infected with it, or had recovered from it provided the deeply sampled blood TCRbeta repertoires that made up the dataset. A freely available public database, intended as a resource for researchers studying the immune response to SARS-CoV-2, is where the repertoires were released. Samples were obtained from the ongoing ImmuneRACE study (first 160 participants) and from 1,200 or so subjects provided by 6 global collaborators. The sample metadata nearly always contained a de-identified subject ID, COVID-19 status, age in years and sex. HLA class I and class II types, where available, came from metadata supplied by the sample provider rather than from assay-based typing. Overall results and qualifications from the work: The amount of clinical and demographic metadata varied by source and participant and was provided uncurated.

As concerns this clone: This receptor's antigen is unknown. Base qualities were left out, and no much larger clone turns up one base away.

The germline V gene specifies SGHDN as CDR1 and FVKESK as CDR2. The CDR3 runs 15 residues from the cysteine to the phenylalanine. Only the CDR3 part of the read is kept: 45 bases, read in frame from the first base. Trimming costs V 6 bases and J 4 bases, and their ends lie 16 bases apart. TCRbeta CDR3 regions were amplified from genomic DNA using the immunoSEQ Assay, a bias-controlled multiplex PCR. Processing in the source paper ran as follows. The number of nucleated cells in each sample was estimated by amplification of reference gene primers within the assay. To quantify the absolute abundance of each unique TCRbeta CDR3 rearrangement, sequence reads were collapsed and filtered. Productive Simpson clonality was computed per sample as the square root of Simpson's diversity index over productive rearrangements. TCRdb's version of the immuneACCESS table is confined to in-frame rearrangements and falls short of the full clone set. An unresolved V gene accounts for under half of the shortfall where checked; the remainder is of unknown origin. V, J and clone size are those of that table, while D and trimming were read from the DNA. Recorded for this sample are about 58,000 clones; about 89% of them occurred a single time. Clones ranked in the top ten supply 14% of the sample.

Each collaborating institution followed its own protocols to collect whole blood in K2EDTA tubes. For TCRbeta analysis, collaborator samples were shipped as frozen whole blood, as isolated PBMCs, or as DNA extracted from either sample type. This receptor was obtained from a woman in her fifties or sixties with active COVID-19. The sequenced sample was peripheral blood. This receptor chain uses TRBV14 and TRBJ1-3; the D gene is unclear. The CDR3 here reads CASSRTRGAGNTIYF. The bases are TGTGCCAGCAGTCGCACTAGAGGCGCCGGAAACACCATATATTTT.